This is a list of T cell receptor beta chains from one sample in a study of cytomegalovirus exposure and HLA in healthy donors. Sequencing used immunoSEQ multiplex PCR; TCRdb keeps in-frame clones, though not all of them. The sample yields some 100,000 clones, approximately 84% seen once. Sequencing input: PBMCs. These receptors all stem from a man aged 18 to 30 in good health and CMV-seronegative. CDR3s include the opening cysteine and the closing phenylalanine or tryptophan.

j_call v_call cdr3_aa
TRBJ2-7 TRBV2 CASSDPPTQLTPGQVYF
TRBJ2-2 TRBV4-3 CASSQDSVQGNTGELFF
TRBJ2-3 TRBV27 CASSPSGATQYF
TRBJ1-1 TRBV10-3 CAISESMGGIYTEAFF
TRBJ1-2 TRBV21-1 CASIQGQTNYGYTF
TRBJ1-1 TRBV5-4 CASSWTTGQNTEAFF
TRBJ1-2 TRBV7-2 CASSLGWGVNGYTF
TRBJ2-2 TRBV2 CASSMLLSGSGSGELFF
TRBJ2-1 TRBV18 CASSPGGSNEQFF
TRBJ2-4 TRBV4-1 CASSLLGWEREVKNIQYF
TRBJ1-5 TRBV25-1 CASSEWMRKGNQPQHF
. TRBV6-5 CASTKQPQGYEQYF
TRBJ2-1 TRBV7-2 CASSLASGNEQFF
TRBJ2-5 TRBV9 CASSANPWRGRETQYF
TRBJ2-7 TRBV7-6 CASSPRQGAYEQYF
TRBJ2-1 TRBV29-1 CSETSGRGDEQFF
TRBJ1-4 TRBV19 CASSMSSATNEKLFF
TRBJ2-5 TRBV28 CASSEPGQQETQYF
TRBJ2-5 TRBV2 CASSESEVLETQYF
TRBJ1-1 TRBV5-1 CASSPMTGRGVNTEAFF
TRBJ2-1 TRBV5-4 CASSLTGREQFF
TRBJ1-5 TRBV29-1 CSVDLGRNQPQHF
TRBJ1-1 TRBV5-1 CASRLQVNTEAFF
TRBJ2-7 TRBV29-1 CSVEGTSGESGLYEQYF
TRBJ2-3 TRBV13 CASSLAAPHTQYF
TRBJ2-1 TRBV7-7 CASSVSPLGNEQFF
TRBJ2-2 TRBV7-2 CASSPGGTGELFF
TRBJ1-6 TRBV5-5 CASRPDRGLSSYNSPLHF
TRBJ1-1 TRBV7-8 CASSRRQLNTEAFF
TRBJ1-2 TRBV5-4 CASSPNLGPQGYGYTF
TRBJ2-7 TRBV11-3 CASSLGAGAHEQYF
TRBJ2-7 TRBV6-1 CASSETSGRTYEQYF
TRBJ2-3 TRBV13 CASSLRQGVFTSTDTQYF
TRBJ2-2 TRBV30 CAWSVLGLSAQGTGELFF
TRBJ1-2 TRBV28 CASSEGVMEGYTF
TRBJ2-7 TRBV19 CASSRTGTGGYEQYF
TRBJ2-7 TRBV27 CASSLFRVGISGGDYEQYF
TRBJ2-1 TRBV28 CASRTSGTYNEQFF